Sequencing of this T cell receptor beta chain was carried out in a study of T-cell reconstitution after alpha-beta-depleted transplantation in children. Unique molecular identifiers were incorporated during preparation of the TCRbeta library. TCRdb reanalysed the PCR reads using MiXCR and keeps one entry per CDR3 protein. The data show fewer than 400,000 distinct CDR3 sequences, roughly 20% seen once. CDR3 length equals 15 residues. CDR1 and CDR2 (germline): MNHEY, SVGEGT. V lost 3 bases to trimming and J lost 1 base, with 9 bases between them. The source of this sequence is a human donor who donated a stem cell graft to a child with acute myeloid leukemia. The sample here was PBMCs from the stem cell graft donor, taken from the stem cell graft. This chain uses TRBV6-2 or TRBV6-3 with TRBJ2-2; possibly TRBD1 for D (6 bases). The CDR3 region has the DNA TGTGCCAGCAGTTATGGACAGATGAACACCGGGGAGCTGTTTTTT. Its translation: CASSYGQMNTGELFF.